This T cell receptor beta chain derives from a study of cytotoxic CD8 clonotypes in ibrutinib-treated CLL. Across the whole study: Among the patients, about a dozen presented as relapsed/refractory and about 15 as treatment-naive; some 17 showed unmutated IGHV.

Notes on the study in general: Age-matched healthy donor levels were exceeded by baseline clonality, which tracked circulating CD8+ T-cell counts.

This clone was seen a few times. The antigen remains undetermined. Depth targeted 1 in 200,000 to 1 in 1 million T cells, averaging around 9.5x coverage per clonotype. Generated by immunoSEQ multiplex PCR, the TCRdb table keeps only in-frame clones and is missing some. Of some 150,000 clones in the sample, roughly three quarters were seen once. V shed 4 bases and J shed 8 bases, with 21 bases lying between them. Germline V gene data show CDR1 as SGHTS and CDR2 as YDEGEE. The length of the CDR3 is 15 residues. This sequence was found in a human donor with chronic lymphocytic leukemia. This chain links TRBV5-8 with TRBJ1-1, with D perhaps TRBD1 (6 bases). The starting material was PBMCs, obtained after 12 months of ibrutinib treatment. The CDR3, as DNA: TGTGCCAGCAGCCGAGGAATGACAGGACTCGGGGAAGCTTTCTTT. It codes for CASSRGMTGLGEAFF.